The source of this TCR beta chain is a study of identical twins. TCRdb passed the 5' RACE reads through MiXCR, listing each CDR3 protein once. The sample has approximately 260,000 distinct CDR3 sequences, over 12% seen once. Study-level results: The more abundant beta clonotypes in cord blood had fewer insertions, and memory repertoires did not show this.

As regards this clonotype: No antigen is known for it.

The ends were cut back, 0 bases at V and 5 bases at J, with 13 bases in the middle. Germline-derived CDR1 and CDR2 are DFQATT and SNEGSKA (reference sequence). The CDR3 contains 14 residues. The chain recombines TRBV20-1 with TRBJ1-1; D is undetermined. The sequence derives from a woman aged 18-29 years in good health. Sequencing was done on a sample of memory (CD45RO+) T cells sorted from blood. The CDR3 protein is CSARDWSRGTEAFF. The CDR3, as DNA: TGCAGTGCTAGAGATTGGAGTAGAGGGACTGAAGCTTTCTTT.